This entry lists 26 T cell receptor beta chains sequenced from one sample in a study of T cells in Graves' hyperthyroidism and ophthalmopathy. Amplified TCR beta CDR3 regions derived from RNA transcripts. The HTBI set primed first-round TCR CDR3 RT-PCR. Via MiXCR, TCRdb re-called the multiplex PCR reads, giving one row per CDR3 protein. The table has more than 500,000 distinct CDR3 sequences, about 17% seen once. The sequenced material came from blood. These receptors originate from a woman younger than 45 with Graves' hyperthyroidism.

In this sample, this clonotype turned up many times. V gene TRBV7-2 combines with J gene TRBJ2-1, with D possibly being TRBD1 or TRBD2 (6 bases each). The germline V gene encodes CDR1 SGHTA and CDR2 FQGNSA. This CDR3 contains 16 residues. The V end lost 5 bases, the J end lost 2 bases, and 16 bases lay between the germline ends. CDR3 loop: CASSVGGYLAYNEQFF. The CDR3 DNA sequence: TGTGCCAGCAGCGTAGGGGGGTACTTAGCCTACAATGAGCAGTTCTTC.

To note about this clonotype: This CDR3 is missing its conserved last phenylalanine or tryptophan, likely due to a read error. The CDR3 reads CASSPGTGGFNQPQHL. In DNA form, the CDR3 reads TGTGCCAGCAGCCCTGGGACAGGGGGATTCAATCAGCCCCAGCATCTT. J is TRBJ1-5 and V is TRBV3-1, with 11 bases matching TRBD1. Unmatched junction bases numbered 5, after V lost 4 bases and J lost 3 bases. CDR1 LGHDT and CDR2 YNNKEL come from the germline V gene (reference sequence). This CDR3 contains 16 residues.

This clonotype was counted a few times. In DNA form, the CDR3 reads TGTGCCACCAGCAGAGAGCTAGCGGGAGGCAATGAGCAGTTCTTC. This translates into CATSRELAGGNEQFF. The rearrangement links TRBV15 to TRBJ2-1, with 11 bases identical to TRBD2. In germline, CDR1 is LNHNV, CDR2 YYDKDF (reference sequence). Trimming at V came to 0 bases and at J to 6 bases, leaving 1 base not matched to a gene. The CDR3 has 15 amino acids.

In this sample, this clonotype turned up a few times. The chain links TRBV11-3 to TRBJ1-2; 8 bases are a match to TRBD1. CDR1 is SGHNT, CDR2 YENEEA, per germline. The CDR3 loop spans 16 amino acids. After removal of 6 bases from V and 5 bases from J, the junction contained 14 bases not matched to a gene. The CDR3 sequence is CASSQSGTGQVYGYTF. CDR3 sequence (DNA): TGTGCCAGCAGTCAGTCCGGGACAGGTCAGGTTTATGGCTACACCTTC.

Only a few counts were recorded for this clonotype. The chain recombines TRBV3-1 with TRBJ1-2, with D hard to call. The CDR3 runs to 12 residues. Germline-derived CDR1 and CDR2 are LGHDT and YNNKEL (reference sequence). Trimming shortened V by 4 bases and J by 4 bases, and 7 bases separated the two germline ends. The CDR3 region has the DNA TGTGCCAGCAGCCCGTCGACCTATGGCTACACCTTC. It specifies CASSPSTYGYTF.

At least ten counts were recorded for this clonotype. The rearrangement links TRBV12-3 or TRBV12-4 to TRBJ1-5; TRBD1 aligns across 7 bases. V lost 5 bases, J lost 1 base, and 5 bases stayed unmatched. CDR3 length equals 15 residues. CDR3 in DNA: TGTGCCAGCAGTGCAGGGGGAGAGAGCAATCAGCCCCAGCATTTT. This sequence encodes CASSAGGESNQPQHF.

The rearrangement joins TRBV6-1 to TRBJ1-5, with no clear D. Germline loops: CDR1 MNHNS, CDR2 SASEGT. The CDR3 is 14 amino acids. V lost 6 bases and J 5 bases, leaving 14 bases between the germline ends. CDR3 loop: CASSPQGGDQPQHF. The CDR3 DNA sequence: TGTGCCAGCAGCCCCCAAGGCGGGGATCAGCCCCAGCATTTT.

The chain carries TRBV30 and TRBJ1-1; D is undetermined. CDR3 size: 12 residues. V lost 2 bases and J 6 bases, leaving 10 bases between the germline ends. The germline gives CDR1 GTSNPN, CDR2 SVGIG (reference sequence). CDR3 in amino acids: CAWSPEDAEAFF. CDR3 DNA: TGTGCCTGGAGTCCGGAGGACGCTGAAGCTTTCTTT.

This clonotype was counted many times. The chain joins TRBV5-5 to TRBJ1-5; D is undetermined. The ends were cut back, 1 base at V and 7 bases at J, with 9 bases in the middle. The CDR3 loop spans 13 amino acids. Germline CDR1 SGHKS, CDR2 YYEKEE (reference sequence). CDR3 protein: CASSLLVTQPQHF. Written as DNA, the CDR3 is TGTGCCAGCAGCTTGCTCGTTACACAGCCCCAGCATTTT.

This chain uses TRBV28 with TRBJ1-5, with no clear D. V was pared by 5 bases and J by 5 bases, with 16 bases between. Looked up from germline, CDR1 is MDHEN and CDR2 is SYDVKM. CDR3 size: 15 residues. CDR3 nucleotides: TGTGCCAGCAGTCCACGGGATTCGGCCGATCAGCCCCAGCATTTT. Its protein is CASSPRDSADQPQHF.

There are many counts of this clonotype. The V call is TRBV28, the J call TRBJ2-7; 7 bases fit TRBD2. Per the germline V gene, CDR1 is MDHEN and CDR2 is SYDVKM. V gave up 0 bases and J gave up 6 bases; unmatched junction bases: 11. This CDR3 has 16 amino acids. In DNA, the CDR3 is TGTGCCAGCAGTTTATGGGGGGGGGTGAGAAGCGGCGAGCAGTACTTC. This encodes CASSLWGGVRSGEQYF.

This clonotype was detected a few times. The chain has TRBV29-1 and TRBJ1-1, with no clear D. This CDR3 is built from 14 residues. Germline-derived CDR1 and CDR2 are SQVTM and ANQGSEA. The V end lost 0 bases, the J end lost 1 base, and 9 bases lay between the germline ends. As DNA, the CDR3 is TGCAGCGTTGAAGATCGTGCCACGAACACTGAAGCTTTCTTT. Protein: CSVEDRATNTEAFF.

This clonotype has ten or more counts. V gene TRBV12-3 or TRBV12-4 combines with J gene TRBJ1-1, with D perhaps TRBD1 (5 bases). V lost 2 bases and J 5 bases, leaving 12 bases between the germline ends. The CDR3 length is 14 residues. Here the CDR3 reads CASSLMAGRTEAFF. The CDR3 DNA reads as TGTGCCAGCAGTTTAATGGCAGGGCGGACTGAAGCTTTCTTT.

This chain uses TRBV10-2 with TRBJ2-2; D ambiguous. Germline V gives CDR1 WSHSY, CDR2 SAAADI. The CDR3 length is 17 residues. V lost 2 bases and J lost 7, with 20 bases in between. CDR3 region: CASSEPTTARLIGELFF. CDR3 sequence (DNA): TGCGCCAGCAGTGAGCCCACTACGGCTAGGTTGATCGGGGAGCTGTTTTTT.

This clonotype was seen repeatedly, ten times or more. The chain uses TRBV5-1 and TRBJ1-2; 7 bases agree with TRBD1. CDR3 length equals 13 residues. From germline, CDR1 is SGHRS and CDR2 YFSETQ. V shed 4 bases, J shed 7 bases, and the junction held 7 bases outside the gene matches. The CDR3 nucleotides read TGCGCCAGCAGCCCCCGACAGGGCAGTGGCTACACCTTC. Protein product: CASSPRQGSGYTF.

This clonotype was recorded at least ten times. The J gene is TRBJ2-1, the V gene TRBV3-1, with 10 bases that match TRBD2. The germline CDR1 and CDR2 sequences are LGHDT and YNNKEL (reference sequence). The CDR3 extends over 15 amino acids. Trimming removed 3 bases from V and 5 bases from J; junction bases left unmatched: 4. CDR3 loop: CASSHRTSGHNEQFF. The CDR3 DNA is TGTGCCAGCAGCCACCGGACTAGCGGTCACAATGAGCAGTTCTTC.

This chain joins TRBV7-9 and TRBJ2-7; D possibly corresponds to TRBD1 (6 bases). V lost 4 bases and J 5 bases, leaving 18 bases between the germline ends. The CDR3 consists of 15 residues. In germline, CDR1 is SEHNR, CDR2 FQNEAQ (reference sequence). This CDR3 reads CASSSGLGAGNEQYF. The CDR3, as DNA: TGTGCCAGCAGCTCCGGGTTGGGGGCAGGGAACGAGCAGTACTTC.

The CDR3 bases are TGTGCCACCAGTGATTTGCGGCAGGGAGGGCAGTTCTTC. Translated, it gives CATSDLRQGGQFF. The chain couples TRBV24-1 to TRBJ2-1, with D tentatively TRBD2 (6 bases). The CDR3 consists of 13 residues. Trimming took off 0 bases at V and 12 bases at J, with 11 bases between the two ends. Per the germline V gene, CDR1 is KGHDR and CDR2 is SFDVKD.

This clonotype was observed many times. This rearrangement joins TRBV2 to TRBJ2-1, with D hard to call. V lost 2 bases to trimming and J lost 2 bases, with 7 bases between them. Germline CDR1 SNHLY, CDR2 FYNNEI. The CDR3 totals 14 residues. In DNA form, the CDR3 reads TGTGCCAGCAGTGAATCCGGTACCTACAATGAGCAGTTCTTC. Amino acids: CASSESGTYNEQFF.

This rearrangement joins TRBV20-1 to TRBJ1-1, with D unclear. The CDR3 length is 14 residues. The germline gives CDR1 DFQATT, CDR2 SNEGSKA (reference sequence). CDR3 loop: CRALSDTRNTEAFF. The CDR3 bases are TGCAGGGCGCTTTCAGACACACGGAACACTGAAGCTTTCTTT.

This clonotype has ten or more counts. The chain is built from TRBV3-1 and TRBJ2-7; D is ambiguous. V gave up 4 bases and J gave up 5 bases, with 12 bases separating them. Germline V gene sequence: CDR1 LGHDT, CDR2 YNNKEL (reference sequence). This CDR3 comprises 13 residues. CDR3 sequence reads: CASSPTTLNEQYF. The CDR3 DNA sequence: TGTGCCAGCAGCCCCACGACGTTAAACGAGCAGTACTTC.

This clonotype was observed a single time. The rearrangement joins TRBV25-1 to TRBJ2-4; D possibly corresponds to TRBD2 (6 bases). V lost 8 bases to trimming and J lost 5 bases, with 19 bases between them. The length of the CDR3 is 15 residues. The germline V gene encodes CDR1 MGHDK and CDR2 SYGVNS. The CDR3 is CASESLADLENIQYF. DNA for the CDR3: TGTGCCAGCGAATCCTTAGCGGACCTTGAAAACATTCAGTACTTC.

The chain links TRBV7-2 to TRBJ1-2, with a tentative D call TRBD1 (6 bases). Germline V gene lookup returns CDR1 SGHTA and CDR2 FQGNSA. The CDR3 runs to 13 residues. V gave up 5 bases and J gave up 8 bases, with 15 bases separating them. As DNA, the CDR3 is TGTGCCAGCAGCCCAACAGGGCTGGGCGGCTACACCTTC. This translates into CASSPTGLGGYTF.

This clonotype was counted many times. The CDR3 nucleotides read TGTGCCAGCAGTTACGGGACACCAAACACCGGGGAGCTGTTTTTT. Its protein product is CASSYGTPNTGELFF. This sequence joins TRBV27 and TRBJ2-2; tentative D call: TRBD1 (6 bases). V was cut by 4 bases and J by 2 bases, with 11 bases left in between. This CDR3 has 15 amino acids. Germline V CDR1 and CDR2: MNHEY, SMNVEV (reference sequence).

With respect to this clonotype: A single base separates this from a much larger clone, so it may be a read error. The V gene is TRBV11-1, the J gene TRBJ2-4; maybe TRBD2 (6 bases). CDR3 length: 15 residues. Trimming took off 4 bases at V and 2 bases at J, with 12 bases between the two ends. The germline V gene encodes CDR1 SGHAT and CDR2 FQDESV (reference sequence). The CDR3 loop is CASSWGDISKNIQYF. CDR3 DNA: TGTGCCAGCAGCTGGGGGGATATATCCAAAAACATTCAGTACTTC.

This clonotype has a count of ten or more. This chain connects TRBV7-2 to TRBJ2-1, with 9 bases lining up with TRBD2. V was pared by 5 bases and J by 3 bases, with 8 bases of the junction left unmatched. Germline V gene data show CDR1 as SGHTA and CDR2 as FQGNSA. The CDR3 has 16 residues. Here the CDR3 reads CASSRIAGEIYNEQFF. CDR3 bases: TGTGCCAGCAGCCGAATAGCGGGAGAGATCTACAATGAGCAGTTCTTC. The variable domain in full, completed from reference TRBV7-2 and TRBJ2-1, reads GAGVSQSPSNKVTEKGKDVELRCDPISGHTALYWYRQSLGQGLEFLIYFQGNSAPDKSGLPSDRFSAERTGGSVSTLTIQRTQQEDSAVYLCASSRIAGEIYNEQFFGPGTRLTVL.